Following are 25 T cell receptor beta chains from one sample sequenced in a study of blood T cell repertoires in COVID-19 (dated by TCRdb to 2020 to 2021). Library prep was done by the immunoSEQ multiplex PCR assay. This immuneACCESS table, as held by TCRdb, lists in-frame sequences with V and J called but not all clones. Of the missing ones, under half trace to an unresolved V gene in checked studies; the others have no known cause. Across this sample there are 200,000 or so clones, with more than 65% seen only once. Of the sample, roughly 7% is held by the ten largest clones. The specimen was PBMCs or T cells enriched from blood (not recorded which). Receptor source: a man aged 40-50 years who had recovered from COVID-19.

This chain joins TRBV5-6 and TRBJ2-3; TRBD2 matches at 12 bases. V lost 4 bases to trimming and J lost 5 bases; unmatched junction nucleotides: 5. The CDR3 is 15 residues long. Germline CDR1 and CDR2: SGHDT and YYEEEE. CDR3 in amino acids: CASSKLTSGGDTQYF. In DNA form, the CDR3 reads TGTGCCAGCAGCAAACTGACTAGCGGGGGAGATACGCAGTATTTT.

The rearrangement links TRBV29-1 to TRBJ2-2; possible D gene TRBD2, 5 bases. The V end was cut by 2 bases, the J end by 3 bases, with 10 bases between. Germline values: CDR1 SQVTM, CDR2 ANQGSEA. The CDR3 spans 14 residues. The CDR3 spells CSVESDSYTGELFF. CDR3 nucleotides: TGCAGCGTTGAATCGGACTCCTACACCGGGGAGCTGTTTTTT.

This chain joins TRBV30 and TRBJ2-3; D ambiguous. V was trimmed by 2 bases and J by 5 bases, leaving 11 bases between them. Germline assignment: CDR1 GTSNPN and CDR2 SVGIG (reference sequence). CDR3 length: 13 residues. Written as DNA, the CDR3 is TGTGCCTGGAGTCCAGGTATTAAAGATACGCAGTATTTT. It codes for CAWSPGIKDTQYF.

The genes are TRBV30 and TRBJ1-1; 9 bases map to TRBD1. The germline CDR1 and CDR2 sequences are GTSNPN and SVGIG (reference sequence). The V and J ends lost 3 bases and 5 bases, in that order; junction bases with no gene match: 13. This CDR3 contains 16 residues. The CDR3 reads CAWSARWGTGRTEAFF. In DNA form, the CDR3 reads TGTGCCTGGAGCGCTAGGTGGGGGACAGGGAGGACTGAAGCTTTCTTT.

The V and J genes are TRBV19 and TRBJ1-6; the D is unclear. Germline V CDR1 and CDR2: LNHDA, SQIVND (reference sequence). CDR3 length: 16 amino acids. V gave up 3 bases and J gave up 7 bases, with 16 bases separating them. The CDR3 nucleotides are TGTGCCAGTAGTATCCCGAGGTCCGCGAGAAATTCACCCCTCCACTTT. As protein: CASSIPRSARNSPLHF.

The J gene is TRBJ1-1, the V gene TRBV7-9, with D possibly being TRBD1 (5 bases). Germline V lookup: CDR1 SEHNR, CDR2 FQNEAQ (reference sequence). Trimming took 2 bases from V and 2 from J, leaving 12 bases between them. The CDR3 has 15 residues. CDR3 amino acids: CASSLQRGLNTEAFF. CDR3 in DNA: TGTGCCAGCAGCTTACAACGGGGACTTAACACTGAAGCTTTCTTT.

This chain's CDR3 is CASSALTSGELFF. CDR3 DNA sequence: TGTGCCAGCAGCGCCCTCACTTCCGGGGAGCTGTTTTTT. The rearrangement links TRBV9 to TRBJ2-2; no clear D gene. Germline assignment: CDR1 SGDLS and CDR2 YYNGEE. This CDR3 region has 13 residues. V was trimmed by 3 bases and J by 6 bases, leaving 9 bases between them. The full variable domain, rest sourced from reference TRBV9 and TRBJ2-2, is DSGVTQTPKHLITATGQRVTLRCSPRSGDLSVYWYQQSLDQGLQFLIQYYNGEERAKGNILERFSAQQFPDLHSELNLSSLELGDSALYFCASSALTSGELFFGEGSRLTVL.

The V call is TRBV5-4, the J call TRBJ1-5, with 8 bases identical to TRBD1. The CDR3 is made up of 17 amino acids. In germline, CDR1 is SGHNT, CDR2 YYREEE (reference sequence). V lost 0 bases and J lost 0; bases outside the gene matches: 5. The CDR3 is CASSLAWDRPSNQPQHF. DNA of the CDR3: TGTGCCAGCAGCTTGGCCTGGGACAGGCCTAGCAATCAGCCCCAGCATTTT. Full variable domain (rest looked up from reference TRBV5-4 and TRBJ1-5): ETGVTQSPTHLIKTRGQQVTLRCSSQSGHNTVSWYQQALGQGPQFIFQYYREEENGRGNFPPRFSGLQFPNYSSELNVNALELDDSALYLCASSLAWDRPSNQPQHFGDGTRLSIL.

The CDR3 region is CASRMQGNSNQPQHF. DNA of the CDR3: TGTGCCAGCAGAATGCAGGGGAATAGCAATCAGCCCCAGCATTTT. This chain connects TRBV6-6 to TRBJ1-5; tentatively, D is TRBD1 (6 bases). The CDR3 sequence is 15 residues long. The V and J ends lost 6 bases and 0 bases respectively, with 12 bases between them. Germline CDR1 reads MNHNY; CDR2 reads SVGAGI (reference sequence).

The chain recombines TRBV19 with TRBJ2-3, with TRBD2 identical over 7 bases. Germline values: CDR1 LNHDA, CDR2 SQIVND (reference sequence). The CDR3 covers 17 residues. The V and J ends lost 3 bases and 0 bases, in that order; junction bases with no gene match: 9. In DNA, the CDR3 is TGTGCCAGTAGTATCGTCCGAGGGACTACCAGCACAGATACGCAGTATTTT. Encoded protein: CASSIVRGTTSTDTQYF.

For the CDR3, the DNA is TGTGCCAGCAGTGAAAGGACAGCACTGGAAACCCTCCACTTT. It is translated as CASSERTALETLHF. The chain has TRBV6-1 and TRBJ1-6, with a tentative D call TRBD1 (6 bases). The V end lost 2 bases, the J end lost 14 bases, and 16 bases lay between the germline ends. The CDR3 is 14 amino acids. CDR1 and CDR2 from the germline V gene are MNHNS and SASEGT.

The chain is built from TRBV9 and TRBJ2-3; TRBD2 might be the D (5 bases). The germline V and J ends were trimmed by 0 bases and 6 bases, with 14 bases remaining between them. This CDR3 is built from 15 residues. CDR1 and CDR2 (germline): SGDLS, YYNGEE. The CDR3 DNA sequence: TGTGCCAGCAGCGTAGGAATCGGAGGTATTGATACGCAGTATTTT. Amino acids: CASSVGIGGIDTQYF.

The rearrangement joins TRBV19 to TRBJ1-2; TRBD1 matches 8 bases. Germline V CDR1 and CDR2: LNHDA, SQIVND (reference sequence). With V trimmed by 3 bases and J by 8 bases, 14 bases remained unmatched. The CDR3 is made up of 16 amino acids. CDR3 DNA: TGTGCCAGTAGTATTGGAGACAGGGGCCCTCAGCGGGGCTACACCTTC. This sequence encodes CASSIGDRGPQRGYTF.

The chain couples TRBV11-2 to TRBJ2-2; the D is unclear. The germline V gene encodes CDR1 SGHAT and CDR2 FQNNGV. The CDR3 length is 13 residues. V lost 3 bases and J 4 bases, leaving 6 bases between the germline ends. The chain's CDR3 is CASSFTVTGELFF. CDR3 nucleotide sequence: TGTGCCAGCAGCTTTACAGTCACCGGGGAGCTGTTTTTT.

V is TRBV5-1 and J is TRBJ1-6; no clear D gene. Germline values: CDR1 SGHRS, CDR2 YFSETQ. With 0 bases removed from V and 4 bases from J, the gap between germline ends came to 8 bases. This CDR3 is 15 amino acids long. The CDR3 bases are TGCGCCAGCAGCTTGGGCAGTCAATATAATTCACCCCTCCACTTT. It translates to CASSLGSQYNSPLHF.

The genes are TRBV13 and TRBJ2-1; TRBD2 aligns across 14 bases. The CDR3 is 16 residues long. The germline CDR1 and CDR2 sequences are PRHDT and FYEKMQ (reference sequence). Trimming cost V 5 bases and J 4 bases; bases outside gene matches: 4. CDR3 nucleotide sequence: TGTGCCAGCAGCCTCGGGACTAGCGGGGGTTACAATGAGCAGTTCTTC. Translation gives CASSLGTSGGYNEQFF.

The count of this clone is one. The chain uses TRBV2 and TRBJ2-3; 8 bases agree with TRBD1. This CDR3 region has 14 residues. Per germline, CDR1 SNHLY and CDR2 FYNNEI. The V gene end was trimmed by 1 base and the J gene end by 5 bases; junction bases not matched to a gene: 2. For the CDR3, the DNA is TGTGCCAGCAGTGAAGGGACAGGGTTAGATACGCAGTATTTT. Protein product: CASSEGTGLDTQYF.

This chain links TRBV4-2 with TRBJ1-2; tentative D call: TRBD1 (5 bases). This CDR3 region has 17 residues. Germline V CDR1 and CDR2: LGHNA, YNFKEQ. The V end lost 3 bases, the J end lost 4 bases, and 21 bases lay between the germline ends. The CDR3 nucleotides read TGTGCCAGCAGCCAGGGATTAACTCCCGGGGGTACCTATGGCTACACCTTC. Its translation is CASSQGLTPGGTYGYTF.

The chain joins TRBV6-1 to TRBJ2-7; D might be TRBD1 (8 bases). The germline V gene encodes CDR1 MNHNS and CDR2 SASEGT. This CDR3 is built from 16 residues. V dropped 4 bases and J dropped 2 bases, with 18 bases sitting between them. CDR3 sequence reads: CASSGEGTGVPYEQYF. CDR3 nucleotides: TGTGCCAGCAGTGGGGAGGGGACAGGAGTTCCCTACGAGCAGTACTTC.

J is TRBJ1-6 and V is TRBV9; TRBD1 matches at 9 bases. Trimming took 2 bases from V and 6 from J; bases not matched to a gene: 6. CDR1 and CDR2 from the germline V gene are SGDLS and YYNGEE. The CDR3 covers 16 residues. The CDR3 nucleotides are TGTGCCAGCAGCGTCACAGGGGGCTCGAGTAATTCACCCCTCCACTTT. Translated: CASSVTGGSSNSPLHF.

The chain uses TRBV6-5 and TRBJ1-2; D is unclear. Looked up from germline, CDR1 is MNHEY and CDR2 is SVGAGI. V was trimmed by 2 bases and J by 4 bases, leaving 8 bases between them. The CDR3 spans 13 residues. This CDR3 reads CASSYEGPYGYTF. The DNA for the CDR3 is TGTGCCAGCAGTTACGAGGGTCCCTATGGCTACACCTTC.

J is TRBJ1-5 and V is TRBV6-2 or TRBV6-3, with 8 bases aligning to TRBD1. The CDR3 covers 15 residues. V lost 5 bases to trimming and J lost 0 bases; unmatched junction nucleotides: 3. Germline V gives CDR1 MNHEY, CDR2 SVGEGT. The CDR3, as DNA: TGTGCCAGCAGTCAGGGGGCGAATAGCAATCAGCCCCAGCATTTT. Translation: CASSQGANSNQPQHF.

This chain's CDR3 is CASSDGTGVYNSPLHF. CDR3 nucleotide sequence: TGTGCCAGCAGTGATGGGACAGGAGTTTATAATTCACCCCTCCACTTT. V and J are TRBV25-1 and TRBJ1-6; the match to TRBD1 covers 8 bases. The CDR3 runs to 16 residues. V was clipped by 3 bases and J by 4 bases; unmatched bases: 5. Germline CDR1 reads MGHDK; CDR2 reads SYGVNS.

This rearrangement joins TRBV28 to TRBJ2-6; TRBD1 agrees at 12 bases. The V and J ends lost 9 bases and 4 bases, in that order; junction bases with no gene match: 7. The CDR3 loop spans 16 amino acids. Germline V CDR1 and CDR2: MDHEN, SYDVKM. The CDR3 region is CASRGQGAEGANVLTF. The CDR3 DNA reads TGTGCCAGTAGGGGACAGGGGGCAGAAGGGGCCAACGTCCTGACTTTC.

The chain is built from TRBV19 and TRBJ1-1; 7 nucleotides align to TRBD1. Germline V gene lookup returns CDR1 LNHDA and CDR2 SQIVND (reference sequence). Unmatched junction bases numbered 5, after V lost 7 bases and J lost 0 bases. The CDR3 is 14 residues long. The CDR3 is CASMTGLMNTEAFF. For the CDR3, the DNA is TGTGCCAGTATGACAGGGTTGATGAACACTGAAGCTTTCTTT.